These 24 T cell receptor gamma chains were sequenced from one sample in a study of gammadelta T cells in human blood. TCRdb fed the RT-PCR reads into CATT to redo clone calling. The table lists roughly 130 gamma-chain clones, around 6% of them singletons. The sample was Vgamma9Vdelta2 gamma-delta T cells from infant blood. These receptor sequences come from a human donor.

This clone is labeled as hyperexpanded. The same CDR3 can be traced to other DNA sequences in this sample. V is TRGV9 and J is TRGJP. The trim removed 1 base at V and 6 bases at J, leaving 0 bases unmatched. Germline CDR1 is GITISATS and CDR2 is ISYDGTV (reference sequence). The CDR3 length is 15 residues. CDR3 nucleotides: TGTGCCTTGTGGGAGGTAGAGTTGGGCAAAAAAATCAAGGTATTT. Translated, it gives CALWEVELGKKIKVF.

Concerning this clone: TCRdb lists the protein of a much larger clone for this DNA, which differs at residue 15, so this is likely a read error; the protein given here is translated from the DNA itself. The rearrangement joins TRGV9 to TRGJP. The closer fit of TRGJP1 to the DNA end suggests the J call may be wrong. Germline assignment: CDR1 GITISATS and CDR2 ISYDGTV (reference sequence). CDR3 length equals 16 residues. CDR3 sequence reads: CALWEVLKLGKKIKIF. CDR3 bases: TGTGCCTTGTGGGAGGTGCTCAAGTTGGGCAAAAAAATCAAGATATTT.

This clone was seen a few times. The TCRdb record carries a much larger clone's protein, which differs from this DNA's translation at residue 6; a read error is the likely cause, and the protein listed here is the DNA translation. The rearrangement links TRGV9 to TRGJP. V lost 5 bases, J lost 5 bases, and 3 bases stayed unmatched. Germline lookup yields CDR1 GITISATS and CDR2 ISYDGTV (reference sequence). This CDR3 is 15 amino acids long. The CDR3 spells CALWVKELGKKIKVF. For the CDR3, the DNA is TGTGCCTTGTGGGTCAAAGAGTTGGGCAAAAAAATCAAGGTATTT.

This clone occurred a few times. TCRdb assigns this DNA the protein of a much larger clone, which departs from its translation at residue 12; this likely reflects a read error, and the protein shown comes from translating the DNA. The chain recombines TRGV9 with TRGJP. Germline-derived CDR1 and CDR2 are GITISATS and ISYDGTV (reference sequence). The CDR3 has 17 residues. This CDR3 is CALWEVFQELGEKIKVF. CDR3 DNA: TGTGCCTTGTGGGAGGTATTCCAAGAGTTGGGCGAAAAAATCAAGGTATTT.

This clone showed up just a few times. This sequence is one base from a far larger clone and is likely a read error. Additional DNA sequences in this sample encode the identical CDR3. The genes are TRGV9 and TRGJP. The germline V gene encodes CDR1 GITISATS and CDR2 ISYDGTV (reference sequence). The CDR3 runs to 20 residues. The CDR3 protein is CALWEVLAGIQELGKKIKVF. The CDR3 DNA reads TGTGCCTTGTGGGAGGTGCTGGCCGGGATACAAGAGTTGGGGAAAAAAATCAAGGTATTT.

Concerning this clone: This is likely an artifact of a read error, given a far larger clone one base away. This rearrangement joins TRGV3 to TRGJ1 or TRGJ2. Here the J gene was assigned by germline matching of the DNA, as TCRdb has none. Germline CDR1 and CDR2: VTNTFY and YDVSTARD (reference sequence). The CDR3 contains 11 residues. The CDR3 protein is CATWDYYKKLF. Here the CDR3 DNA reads TGTGCCACCTGGGATTATTACAAGAAACTCTTT.

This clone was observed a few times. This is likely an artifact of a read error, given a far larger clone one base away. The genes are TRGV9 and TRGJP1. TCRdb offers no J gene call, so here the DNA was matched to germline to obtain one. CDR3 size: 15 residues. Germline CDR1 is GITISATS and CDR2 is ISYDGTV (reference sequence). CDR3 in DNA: TGCGCCTTGTGGGAGGACCATACCACTGGTTGGTTCAAGATATTT. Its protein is CALWEDHTTGWFKIF.

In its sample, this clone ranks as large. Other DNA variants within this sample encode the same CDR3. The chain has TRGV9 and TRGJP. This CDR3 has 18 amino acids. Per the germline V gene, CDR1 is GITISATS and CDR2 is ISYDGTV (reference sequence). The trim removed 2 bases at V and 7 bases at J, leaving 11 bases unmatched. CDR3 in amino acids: CALWEAPTLELGKKIKVF. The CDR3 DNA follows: TGTGCCTTGTGGGAGGCGCCGACTTTGGAGTTGGGCAAAAAAATCAAGGTATTT.

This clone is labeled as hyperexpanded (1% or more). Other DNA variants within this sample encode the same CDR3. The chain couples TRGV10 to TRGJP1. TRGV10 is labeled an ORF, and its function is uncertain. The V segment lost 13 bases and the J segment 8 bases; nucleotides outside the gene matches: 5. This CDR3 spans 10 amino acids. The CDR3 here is CAESGWFKIF. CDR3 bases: TGTGCTGAATCCGGTTGGTTCAAGATATTT.

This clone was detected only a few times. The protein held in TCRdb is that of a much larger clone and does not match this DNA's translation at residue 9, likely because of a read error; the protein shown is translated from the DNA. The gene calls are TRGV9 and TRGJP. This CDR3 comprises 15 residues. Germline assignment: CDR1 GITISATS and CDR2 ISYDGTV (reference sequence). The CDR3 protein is CALWEQELDKKIKVF. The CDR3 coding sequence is TGTGCCTTGTGGGAGCAAGAGTTGGACAAAAAAATCAAGGTATTT.

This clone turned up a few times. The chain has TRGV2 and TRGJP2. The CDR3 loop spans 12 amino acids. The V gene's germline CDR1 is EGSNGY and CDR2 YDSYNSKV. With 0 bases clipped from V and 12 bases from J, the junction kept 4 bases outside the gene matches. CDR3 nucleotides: TGTGCCACCTGGGACGGGCCAGGGATCAAGACGTTT. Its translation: CATWDGPGIKTF.

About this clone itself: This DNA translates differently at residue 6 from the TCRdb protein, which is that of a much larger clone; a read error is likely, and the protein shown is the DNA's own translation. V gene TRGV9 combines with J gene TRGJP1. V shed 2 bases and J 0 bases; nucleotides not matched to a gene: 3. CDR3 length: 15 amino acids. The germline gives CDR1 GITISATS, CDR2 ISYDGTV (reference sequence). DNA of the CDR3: TGTGCCTTGTGGGAGGGCCATACCACTGGTTGGTTCAAGATATTT. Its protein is CALWEGHTTGWFKIF.

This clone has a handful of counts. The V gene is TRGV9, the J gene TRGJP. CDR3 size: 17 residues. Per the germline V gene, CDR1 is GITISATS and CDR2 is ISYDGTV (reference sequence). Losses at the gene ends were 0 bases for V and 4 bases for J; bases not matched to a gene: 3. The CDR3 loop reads CALWEVAQELGKKIKVF. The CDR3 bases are TGTGCCTTGTGGGAGGTGGCCCAAGAGTTGGGCAAAAAAATCAAGGTATTT.

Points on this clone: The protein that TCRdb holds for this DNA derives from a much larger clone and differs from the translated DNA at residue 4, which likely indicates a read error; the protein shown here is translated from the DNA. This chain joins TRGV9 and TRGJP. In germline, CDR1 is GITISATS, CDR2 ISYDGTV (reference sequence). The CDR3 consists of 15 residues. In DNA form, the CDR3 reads TGTGCCTTGAGGGAGCAAGAGTTGGGCAAAAAAATCAAGGTATTT. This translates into CALREQELGKKIKVF.

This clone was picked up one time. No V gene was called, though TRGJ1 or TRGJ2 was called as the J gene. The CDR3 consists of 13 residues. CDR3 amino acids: CATWDRRYYKKLF. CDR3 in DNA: TGTGCCACCTGGGACAGGCGGTATTATAAGAAACTCTTT.

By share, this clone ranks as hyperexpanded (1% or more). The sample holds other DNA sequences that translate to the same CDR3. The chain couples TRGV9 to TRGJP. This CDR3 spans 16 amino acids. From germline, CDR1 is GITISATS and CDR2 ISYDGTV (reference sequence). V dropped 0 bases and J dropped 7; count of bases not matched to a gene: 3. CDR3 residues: CALWEVRELGKKIKVF. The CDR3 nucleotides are TGTGCCTTGTGGGAGGTGCGGGAGTTGGGCAAAAAAATCAAGGTATTT.

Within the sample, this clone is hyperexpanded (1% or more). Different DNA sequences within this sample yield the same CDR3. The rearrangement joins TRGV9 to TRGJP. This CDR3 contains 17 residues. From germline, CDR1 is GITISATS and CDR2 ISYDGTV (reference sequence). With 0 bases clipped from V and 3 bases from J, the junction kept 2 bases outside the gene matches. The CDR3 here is CALWEVQQELGKKIKVF. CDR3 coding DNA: TGTGCCTTGTGGGAGGTGCAGCAAGAGTTGGGCAAAAAAATCAAGGTATTT.

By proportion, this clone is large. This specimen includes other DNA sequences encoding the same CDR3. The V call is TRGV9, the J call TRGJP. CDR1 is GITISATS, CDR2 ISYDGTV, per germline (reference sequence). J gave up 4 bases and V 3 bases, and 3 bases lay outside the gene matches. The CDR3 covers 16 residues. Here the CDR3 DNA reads TGTGCCTTGTGGGAGCATCAAGAGTTGGGCAAAAAAATCAAGGTATTT. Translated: CALWEHQELGKKIKVF.

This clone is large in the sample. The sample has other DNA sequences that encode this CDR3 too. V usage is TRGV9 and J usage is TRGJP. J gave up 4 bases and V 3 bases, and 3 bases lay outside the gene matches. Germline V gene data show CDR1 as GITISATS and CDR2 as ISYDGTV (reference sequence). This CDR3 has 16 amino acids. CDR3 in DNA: TGTGCCTTGTGGGAGCACCAAGAGTTGGGCAAAAAAATCAAGGTATTT. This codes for CALWEHQELGKKIKVF.

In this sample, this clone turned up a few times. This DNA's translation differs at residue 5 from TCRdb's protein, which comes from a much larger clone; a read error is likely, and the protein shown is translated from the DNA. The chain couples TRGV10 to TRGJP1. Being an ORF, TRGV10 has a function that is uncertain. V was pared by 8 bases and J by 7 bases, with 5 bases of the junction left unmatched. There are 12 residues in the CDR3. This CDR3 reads CAAWNFGWFKIF. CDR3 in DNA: TGTGCTGCGTGGAATTTTGGTTGGTTCAAGATATTT.

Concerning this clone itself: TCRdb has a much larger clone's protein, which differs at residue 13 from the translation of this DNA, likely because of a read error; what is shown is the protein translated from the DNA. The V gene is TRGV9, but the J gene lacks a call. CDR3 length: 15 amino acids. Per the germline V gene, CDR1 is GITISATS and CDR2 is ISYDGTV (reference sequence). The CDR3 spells CALWEDHTTGWFRIF. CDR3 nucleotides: TGTGCCTTGTGGGAGGACCATACCACTGGTTGGTTCAGGATATTT.

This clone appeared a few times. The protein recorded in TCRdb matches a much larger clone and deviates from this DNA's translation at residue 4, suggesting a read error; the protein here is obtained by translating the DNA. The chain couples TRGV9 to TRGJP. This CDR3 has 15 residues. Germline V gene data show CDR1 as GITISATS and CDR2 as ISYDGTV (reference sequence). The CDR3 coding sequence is TGTGCCTTGGGGGAGCAAGAGTTGGGCAAAAAAATCAAGGTATTT. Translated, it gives CALGEQELGKKIKVF.

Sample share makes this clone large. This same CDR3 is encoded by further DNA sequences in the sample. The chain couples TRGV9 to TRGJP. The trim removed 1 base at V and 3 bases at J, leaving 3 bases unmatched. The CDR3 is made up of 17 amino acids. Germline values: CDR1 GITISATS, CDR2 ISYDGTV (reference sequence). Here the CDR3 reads CALWEVQQELGKKIKVF. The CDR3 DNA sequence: TGTGCCTTGTGGGAGGTCCAGCAAGAGTTGGGCAAAAAAATCAAGGTATTT.

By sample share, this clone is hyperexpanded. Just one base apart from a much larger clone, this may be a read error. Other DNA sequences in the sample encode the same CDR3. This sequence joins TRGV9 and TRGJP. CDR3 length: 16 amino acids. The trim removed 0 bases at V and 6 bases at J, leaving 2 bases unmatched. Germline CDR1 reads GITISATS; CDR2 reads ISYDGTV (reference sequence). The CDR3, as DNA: TGTGCCTTGTGGGAGGTGCTAGAGTTGGGCAAAAAAATCAAGGTATTT. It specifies CALWEVLELGKKIKVF.